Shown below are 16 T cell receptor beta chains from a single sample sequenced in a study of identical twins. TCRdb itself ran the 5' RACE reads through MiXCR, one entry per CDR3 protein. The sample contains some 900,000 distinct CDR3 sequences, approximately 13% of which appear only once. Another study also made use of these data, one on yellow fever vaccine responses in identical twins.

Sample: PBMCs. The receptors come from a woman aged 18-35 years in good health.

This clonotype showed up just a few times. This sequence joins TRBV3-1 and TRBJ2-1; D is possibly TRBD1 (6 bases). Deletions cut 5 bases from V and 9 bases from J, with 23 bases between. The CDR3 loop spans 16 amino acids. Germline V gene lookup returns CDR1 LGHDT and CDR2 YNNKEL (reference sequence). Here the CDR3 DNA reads TGTGCCAGCAGCTCCTGGGATCCCAGGGGCCGGGTTGAGCAGTTCTTC. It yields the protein CASSSWDPRGRVEQFF.

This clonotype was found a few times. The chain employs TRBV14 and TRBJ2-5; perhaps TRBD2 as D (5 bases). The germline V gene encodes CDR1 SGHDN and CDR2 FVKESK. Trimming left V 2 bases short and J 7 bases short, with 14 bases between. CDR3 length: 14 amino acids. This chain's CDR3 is CASSQPGILGTQYF. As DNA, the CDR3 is TGTGCCAGCAGCCAACCGGGGATCCTCGGGACCCAGTACTTC.

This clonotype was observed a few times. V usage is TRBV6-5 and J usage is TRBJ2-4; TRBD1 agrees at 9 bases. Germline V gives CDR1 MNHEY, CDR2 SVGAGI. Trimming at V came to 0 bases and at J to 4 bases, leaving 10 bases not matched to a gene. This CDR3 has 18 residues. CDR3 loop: CASSYSSPGTGNKNIQYF. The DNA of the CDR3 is TGTGCCAGCAGTTACTCCAGTCCCGGGACAGGGAATAAAAACATTCAGTACTTC.

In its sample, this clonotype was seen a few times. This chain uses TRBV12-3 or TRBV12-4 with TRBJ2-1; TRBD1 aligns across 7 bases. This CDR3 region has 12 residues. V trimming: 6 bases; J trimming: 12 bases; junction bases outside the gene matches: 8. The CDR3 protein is CASRDREPWQFF. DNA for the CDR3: TGTGCCAGCAGAGACAGGGAACCTTGGCAGTTCTTC.

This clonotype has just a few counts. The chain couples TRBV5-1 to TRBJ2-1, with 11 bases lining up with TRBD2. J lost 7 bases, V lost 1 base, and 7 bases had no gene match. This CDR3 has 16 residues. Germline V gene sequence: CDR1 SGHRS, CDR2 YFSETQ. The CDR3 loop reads CASSLLTSGVINEQFF. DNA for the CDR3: TGCGCCAGCAGCTTGCTGACTAGCGGGGTCATAAATGAGCAGTTCTTC.

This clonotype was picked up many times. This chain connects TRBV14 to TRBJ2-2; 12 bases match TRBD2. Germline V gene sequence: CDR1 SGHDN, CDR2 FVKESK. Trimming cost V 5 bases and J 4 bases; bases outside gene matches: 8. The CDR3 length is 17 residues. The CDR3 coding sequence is TGTGCCAGCAGCTCGACTAGCGGGAGTTTGGGCACCGGGGAGCTGTTTTTT. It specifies CASSSTSGSLGTGELFF.

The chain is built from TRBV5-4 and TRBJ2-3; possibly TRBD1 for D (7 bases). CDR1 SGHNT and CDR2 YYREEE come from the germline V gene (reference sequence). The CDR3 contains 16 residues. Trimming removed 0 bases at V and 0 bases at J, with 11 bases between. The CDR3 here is CASSLDQGGSTDTQYF. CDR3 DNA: TGTGCCAGCAGCTTGGATCAGGGGGGTAGCACAGATACGCAGTATTTT.

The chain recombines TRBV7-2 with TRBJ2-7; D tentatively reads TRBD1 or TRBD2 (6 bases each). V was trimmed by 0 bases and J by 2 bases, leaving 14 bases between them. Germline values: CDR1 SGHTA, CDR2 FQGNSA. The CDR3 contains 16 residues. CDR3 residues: CASSLALAGHTYEQYF. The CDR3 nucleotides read TGTGCCAGCAGCTTAGCGCTCGCGGGACACACCTACGAGCAGTACTTC.

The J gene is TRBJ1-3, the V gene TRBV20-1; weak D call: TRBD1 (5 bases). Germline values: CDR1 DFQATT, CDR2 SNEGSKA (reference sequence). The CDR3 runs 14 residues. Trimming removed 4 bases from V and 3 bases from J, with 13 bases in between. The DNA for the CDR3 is TGCAGTGCTACTCCCGGGACGAGTGGAAACACCATATATTTT. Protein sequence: CSATPGTSGNTIYF.

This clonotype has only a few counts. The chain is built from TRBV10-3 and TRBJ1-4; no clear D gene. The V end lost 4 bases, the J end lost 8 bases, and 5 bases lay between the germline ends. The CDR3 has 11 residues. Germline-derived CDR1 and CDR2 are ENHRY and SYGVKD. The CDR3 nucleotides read TGTGCCATCAGTGGAGGAGAAAAACTGTTTTTT. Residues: CAISGGEKLFF.

The CDR3 sequence is CARNRDGSTEAFF. The CDR3, as DNA: TGTGCCAGAAACAGGGATGGGTCCACTGAAGCTTTCTTT. The V call is TRBV19, the J call TRBJ1-1, with D possibly matching TRBD1 (6 bases). CDR1 is LNHDA and CDR2 is SQIVND in the germline V gene (reference sequence). V was clipped by 9 bases and J by 4 bases, with 15 bases between them. The CDR3 covers 13 residues.

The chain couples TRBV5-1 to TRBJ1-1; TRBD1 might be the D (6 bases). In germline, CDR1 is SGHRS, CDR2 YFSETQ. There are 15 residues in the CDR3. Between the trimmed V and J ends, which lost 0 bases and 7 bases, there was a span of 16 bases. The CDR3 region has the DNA TGCGCCAGCAGCTTGGAATCCGGACAGCTCGTTGAAGCTTTCTTT. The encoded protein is CASSLESGQLVEAFF.

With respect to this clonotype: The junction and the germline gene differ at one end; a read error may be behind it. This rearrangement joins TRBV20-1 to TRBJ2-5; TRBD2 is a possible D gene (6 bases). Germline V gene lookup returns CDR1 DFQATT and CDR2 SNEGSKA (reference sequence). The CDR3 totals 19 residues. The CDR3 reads CCARDSGVVGLSRIETQYF. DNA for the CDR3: TGCTGTGCTAGAGATTCGGGGGTGGTTGGCCTGTCGCGGATAGAGACCCAGTACTTC.

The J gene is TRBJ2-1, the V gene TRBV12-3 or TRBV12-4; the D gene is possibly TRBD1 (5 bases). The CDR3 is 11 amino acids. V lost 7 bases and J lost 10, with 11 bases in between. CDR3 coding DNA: TGTGCCAGCAAAGATAAGGGGGAGCAGTTCTTC. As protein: CASKDKGEQFF.

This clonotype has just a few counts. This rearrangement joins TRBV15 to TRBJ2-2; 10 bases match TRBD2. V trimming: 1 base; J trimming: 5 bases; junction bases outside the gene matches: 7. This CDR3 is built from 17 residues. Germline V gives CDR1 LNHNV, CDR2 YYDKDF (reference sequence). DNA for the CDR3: TGTGCCACCAGCAGAGGAGGTAGCGGGAGGATTACCGGGGAGCTGTTTTTT. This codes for CATSRGGSGRITGELFF.

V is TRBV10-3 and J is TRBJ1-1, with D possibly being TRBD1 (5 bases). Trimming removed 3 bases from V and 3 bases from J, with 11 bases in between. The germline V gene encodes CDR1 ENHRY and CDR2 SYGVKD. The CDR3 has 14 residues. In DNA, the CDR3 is TGTGCCATCAGTGACACTGACAGCTACACTGAAGCTTTCTTT. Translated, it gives CAISDTDSYTEAFF.